The TCR beta chain under discussion was sequenced for a study of T cells after somatic rescue of genetic block. Method: immunoSEQ multiplex PCR; TCRdb's copy keeps in-frame clones and lacks some. This sample has 68,000 or so clones; roughly 92% occur once, and the top ten carry about 3%. The V end lost 6 bases, the J end lost 4 bases, and 21 bases lay between the germline ends. The CDR3 runs to 16 residues. Germline CDR1 reads SEHNR; CDR2 reads FQNEAQ (reference sequence). This receptor was obtained from a man aged 35 to 55. Sequencing was carried out using peripheral blood mononuclear cells (PBMCs). The chain has TRBV7-9 and TRBJ1-1, with D possibly being TRBD1 (5 bases). The CDR3 DNA follows: TGTGCCAGCAGTCCCCCCACTGTATTTGGGGGCACTGAAGCTTTCTTT. This codes for CASSPPTVFGGTEAFF.